One sample yielded the 26 T cell receptor beta chains listed below, sequenced in a study of neurological immune-mediated disorders. TCRdb re-analysed the 5' RACE reads in MiXCR, keeping a single row per CDR3 protein. Of about 78,000 distinct CDR3 sequences listed, 4.5% to 6.5% were seen once; the top ten hold around 2.2%. The specimen was PBMCs. The receptors derive from a woman in her 30s with multiple sclerosis.

This clonotype showed up many times. The rearrangement links TRBV12-5 to TRBJ2-1; 9 bases agree with TRBD2. The germline V gene encodes CDR1 LGHNT and CDR2 FRNRAP. The J segment lost 10 bases and the V segment lost 7 bases, leaving 11 bases of the junction unmatched. This CDR3 has 14 amino acids. CDR3 amino acids: CASAPGGLAREQFF. Written as DNA, the CDR3 is TGTGCTAGTGCCCCCGGGGGACTAGCTAGAGAGCAGTTCTTC. Filled out from reference TRBV12-5 and TRBJ2-1, the complete variable domain reads DARVTQTPRHKVTEMGQEVTMRCQPILGHNTVFWYRQTMMQGLELLAYFRNRAPLDDSGMPKDRFSAEMPDATLATLKIQPSEPRDSAVYFCASAPGGLAREQFFGPGTRLTVL.

This clonotype has just a few counts. The chain combines TRBV21-1 with TRBJ1-2; the DNA was not compared with TRBD1, the D call given in the table. TRBV21-1 is termed a pseudogene. The CDR3 has 13 amino acids. The CDR3 nucleotides are TGTGCCAGCAACGAGGGACAGTACTATGGCTACACCTTC. Its translation is CASNEGQYYGYTF.

This clonotype has a count of ten or more. This rearrangement joins TRBV7-8 to TRBJ2-1, with 10 bases lining up with TRBD1. Germline assignment: CDR1 SGHVS and CDR2 FQNEAQ. Germline trimming cut 5 bases from V and 5 bases from J; bases unmatched to any gene: 3. The CDR3 totals 14 residues. The CDR3 DNA sequence: TGTGCCAGCAGCGTCGGGACAGGGGACAATGAGCAGTTCTTC. Amino acid sequence: CASSVGTGDNEQFF.

This clonotype was observed at least ten times. This chain connects TRBV12-3 or TRBV12-4 to TRBJ2-1, with 7 positions matching TRBD2. The CDR3 runs 15 residues. The V and J ends lost 6 bases and 7 bases, in that order; junction bases with no gene match: 12. DNA of the CDR3: TGTGCCAGCAGCCCTACTAGCGTACGGTTGAATGAGCAGTTCTTC. This codes for CASSPTSVRLNEQFF.

The sample holds many counts of this clonotype. The chain is built from TRBV12-3 or TRBV12-4 and TRBJ2-1, with 9 bases identical to TRBD2. This CDR3 comprises 14 residues. V was pared by 4 bases and J by 4 bases, with 2 bases of the junction left unmatched. CDR3 sequence (DNA): TGTGCCAGCAGTTCAGCGGGAGGTTACAATGAGCAGTTCTTC. Its translation is CASSSAGGYNEQFF.

This clonotype was detected many times. The chain is built from TRBV6-5 and TRBJ2-2; D is ambiguous. Germline V gives CDR1 MNHEY, CDR2 SVGAGI. The CDR3 spans 14 residues. Trimming shortened V by 8 bases and J by 3 bases, and 13 bases separated the two germline ends. In DNA form, the CDR3 reads TGTGCCAGCCTAAGGTTGGCGCACACCGGGGAGCTGTTTTTT. It specifies CASLRLAHTGELFF.

In this sample, this clonotype turned up many times. The CDR3 sequence is CASKKISQATNEKLFF. In DNA form, the CDR3 reads TGCGCCAGCAAAAAAATTTCCCAGGCAACTAATGAAAAACTGTTTTTT. The chain links TRBV5-1 to TRBJ1-4, with D unresolved. Per the germline V gene, CDR1 is SGHRS and CDR2 is YFSETQ. The CDR3 loop spans 16 amino acids. V gave up 6 bases and J gave up 0 bases, with 15 bases separating them.

This clonotype has a handful of counts. The CDR3 reads CASSPRGLRNTGELFF. In DNA form, the CDR3 reads TGTGCCAGCAGCCCCCGAGGGTTACGGAACACCGGGGAGCTGTTTTTT. The V call is TRBV14, the J call TRBJ2-2; D might be TRBD2 (5 bases). The CDR3 extends over 16 amino acids. V lost 4 bases and J 1 base, leaving 13 bases between the germline ends. Per the germline V gene, CDR1 is SGHDN and CDR2 is FVKESK.

This clonotype was observed at least ten times. This sequence joins TRBV5-1 and TRBJ2-3; D ambiguous. This CDR3 spans 11 amino acids. With 5 bases removed from V and 2 bases from J, the gap between germline ends came to 3 bases. Germline values: CDR1 SGHRS, CDR2 YFSETQ. This chain's CDR3 is CASRATDTQYF. In DNA, the CDR3 is TGCGCCAGCAGGGCCACAGATACGCAGTATTTT.

This clonotype was picked up many times. The chain carries TRBV3-1 and TRBJ2-2; tentative D call: TRBD2 (6 bases). Trimming pared 7 bases from V and 7 bases from J, leaving 10 bases between. The CDR3 length is 12 residues. The germline CDR1 and CDR2 sequences are LGHDT and YNNKEL (reference sequence). CDR3 protein: CASNPGGGELFF. CDR3 in DNA: TGTGCCAGCAACCCCGGGGGCGGGGAGCTGTTTTTT.

In this sample, this clonotype turned up many times. V and J are TRBV5-1 and TRBJ2-1; D is possibly TRBD1 or TRBD2 (5 bases each). Trimming took off 1 base at V and 6 bases at J, with 14 bases between the two ends. The CDR3 totals 15 residues. Germline CDR1 and CDR2: SGHRS and YFSETQ. The CDR3 spells CASSLRGSASNEQFF. In DNA form, the CDR3 reads TGCGCCAGCAGCTTGCGGGGCTCGGCCTCCAATGAGCAGTTCTTC.

The table lists this clonotype with many counts. The V call is TRBV20-1, the J call TRBJ2-1, with TRBD2 matching over 11 bases. This CDR3 has 15 amino acids. The V segment lost 4 bases and the J segment 3 bases; nucleotides outside the gene matches: 5. Per the germline V gene, CDR1 is DFQATT and CDR2 is SNEGSKA (reference sequence). The CDR3 DNA reads TGCAGTGCTATTTCCGGGACTAGCGGCTACAATGAGCAGTTCTTC. This sequence encodes CSAISGTSGYNEQFF.

This clonotype was seen many times. The V call is TRBV15, the J call TRBJ2-3; no reliable D call. This CDR3 contains 15 residues. Between the trimmed V and J ends, which lost 6 bases and 1 base, there was a span of 14 bases. From germline, CDR1 is LNHNV and CDR2 YYDKDF (reference sequence). CDR3 amino acids: CATSLFGQGTDTQYF. In nucleotides, the CDR3 is TGTGCCACCAGTCTCTTCGGGCAGGGCACAGATACGCAGTATTTT. The whole variable domain, filled in from reference TRBV15 and TRBJ2-3, reads DAMVIQNPRYQVTQFGKPVTLSCSQTLNHNVMYWYQQKSSQAPKLLFHYYDKDFNNEADTPDNFQSRRPNTSFCFLDIRSPGLGDTAMYLCATSLFGQGTDTQYFGPGTRLTVL.

The chain carries TRBV6-1 and TRBJ1-3; D is perhaps TRBD1 (6 bases). V was pared by 6 bases and J by 0 bases, with 12 bases between. Germline V CDR1 and CDR2: MNHNS, SASEGT. The CDR3 totals 15 residues. The CDR3 reads CASRVDRTSGNTIYF. The CDR3 DNA reads TGTGCCAGCAGAGTAGACAGGACCTCTGGAAACACCATATATTTT.

There are many counts of this clonotype. V usage is TRBV7-8 and J usage is TRBJ1-5; tentatively, D is TRBD1 (5 bases). The CDR3 has 14 residues. CDR1 and CDR2 from the germline V gene are SGHVS and FQNEAQ. V was shortened by 4 bases and J by 3 bases, with 10 bases between the two germline ends. CDR3 DNA: TGTGCCAGCAGCTCACAGGCCGTCAATCAGCCCCAGCATTTT. Translating gives CASSSQAVNQPQHF.

This clonotype was seen a handful of times. Given a much more abundant clone one base away, this may be a read error. This chain connects TRBV5-1 to TRBJ1-5; D perhaps matches TRBD1 (5 bases). There are 13 residues in the CDR3. Germline lookup yields CDR1 SGHRS and CDR2 YFSETQ. CDR3 residues: CASSYGGNQPQNF. DNA of the CDR3: TGCGCCAGCAGCTATGGGGGAAATCAGCCCCAGAATTTT.

Regarding this clonotype: Just one base apart from a much larger clone, this may be a read error. The chain is built from TRBV5-5 and TRBJ2-4, with TRBD1 matching over 7 bases. Germline CDR1 and CDR2: SGHKS and YYEKEE (reference sequence). The length of the CDR3 is 16 residues. CDR3 amino acids: CANSLTGNRAKNIQYF. For the CDR3, the DNA is TGTGCCAACAGCTTGACAGGGAATAGAGCCAAAAACATTCAGTACTTC.

The rearrangement joins TRBV5-1 to TRBJ1-1; tentative D call: TRBD1 (5 bases). The CDR3 has 14 residues. Trimming took 2 bases from V and 5 from J, leaving 13 bases between them. Germline CDR1 is SGHRS and CDR2 is YFSETQ. This CDR3 is CASSLQERRTEAFF. As DNA, the CDR3 is TGCGCCAGCAGCTTACAGGAAAGAAGGACTGAAGCTTTCTTT.

This clonotype was recorded a few times. The chain links TRBV12-5 to TRBJ2-1; 13 bases align to TRBD2. This CDR3 region has 17 residues. Germline loops: CDR1 LGHNT, CDR2 FRNRAP. Trimming cost V 4 bases and J 0 bases; bases outside gene matches: 3. CDR3 coding DNA: TGTGCTAGTGGTTGGACTAGCGGGAGCTTCTCCTACAATGAGCAGTTCTTC. Its protein is CASGWTSGSFSYNEQFF.

This clonotype was counted at least ten times. The J gene is TRBJ2-7, the V gene TRBV10-3, with 12 bases that match TRBD2. This CDR3 has 15 amino acids. Germline V lookup: CDR1 ENHRY, CDR2 SYGVKD. With V trimmed by 4 bases and J by 5 bases, 6 bases remained unmatched. In DNA form, the CDR3 reads TGTGCCATCAGTGGGCTAGCGGGAGGGAGAAACGAGCAGTACTTC. Protein product: CAISGLAGGRNEQYF.

Ten or more counts support this clonotype. The chain links TRBV24-1 to TRBJ1-2; D is perhaps TRBD1 (5 bases). The CDR3 has 14 residues. V gave up 2 bases and J gave up 4 bases, with 10 bases separating them. Per germline, CDR1 KGHDR and CDR2 SFDVKD. CDR3 sequence reads: CATSDSGPPYGYTF. Here the CDR3 DNA reads TGTGCCACCAGTGATTCGGGACCGCCCTATGGCTACACCTTC.

This clonotype was observed at least ten times. The rearrangement links TRBV7-9 to TRBJ1-4; 7 bases are shared with TRBD1. This CDR3 region has 14 residues. V gave up 4 bases and J gave up 6 bases; unmatched junction bases: 5. CDR1 SEHNR and CDR2 FQNEAQ come from the germline V gene (reference sequence). The CDR3: CASSSHRGDEKLFF. The CDR3 nucleotides are TGTGCCAGCAGCTCCCACAGGGGAGATGAAAAACTGTTTTTT.

In this sample, this clonotype turned up many times. The chain employs TRBV10-3 and TRBJ2-5; D remains ambiguous. CDR3 length: 13 residues. The germline CDR1 and CDR2 sequences are ENHRY and SYGVKD. Trimming cost V 2 bases and J 7 bases, with 11 bases left between them. CDR3 amino acids: CAISEVLAGTQYF. The CDR3 DNA is TGTGCCATCAGTGAGGTTTTAGCTGGGACCCAGTACTTC.

Only a few counts were recorded for this clonotype. This sequence joins TRBV11-2 and TRBJ1-4; 7 nucleotides align to TRBD1. This CDR3 contains 13 residues. CDR1 is SGHAT, CDR2 FQNNGV, per germline. V lost 2 bases to trimming and J lost 10 bases; unmatched junction nucleotides: 4. The CDR3 loop reads CASSLQGEGKLFF. DNA of the CDR3: TGTGCCAGCAGCTTACAGGGGGAGGGAAAACTGTTTTTT.

This clonotype has a handful of counts. This chain connects TRBV7-6 to TRBJ2-1; 9 bases agree with TRBD2. Germline CDR1 is SGHVS and CDR2 is FNYEAQ. Germline trimming cut 4 bases from V and 4 bases from J; bases unmatched to any gene: 5. CDR3 size: 15 residues. The DNA for the CDR3 is TGTGCCAGCAGCTCTAGCGGGAAACTATACAATGAGCAGTTCTTC. Translation: CASSSSGKLYNEQFF.

This clonotype was observed many times. V and J are TRBV5-1 and TRBJ2-1; D uncertain. Trimming took off 3 bases at V and 8 bases at J, with 12 bases between the two ends. Germline-derived CDR1 and CDR2 are SGHRS and YFSETQ. This CDR3 spans 13 amino acids. CDR3 DNA: TGCGCCAGCAGCTCCACATCTCAAGATGAGCAGTTCTTC. As protein: CASSSTSQDEQFF.